This T cell receptor beta chain derives from a study of blood T cell repertoires in COVID-19. The V gene end was trimmed by 0 bases and the J gene end by 0 bases; junction bases not matched to a gene: 5. Per the germline V gene, CDR1 is SGDLS and CDR2 is YYNGEE. The CDR3 loop spans 18 amino acids. Profiled with immunoSEQ multiplex PCR; TCRdb holds only in-frame clones, not every one. Here the sample spans about 50,000 clones, around 87% being singletons. The sample comprised peripheral blood. The sequence was obtained from a man in his forties or fifties with active COVID-19. The V gene is TRBV9, the J gene TRBJ2-2, with TRBD2 matching over 10 bases. The CDR3 spells CASSVAPTSGANTGELFF. The CDR3 DNA follows: TGTGCCAGCAGCGTAGCCCCCACTAGCGGGGCGAACACCGGGGAGCTGTTTTTT.